The clone carrying this T cell receptor (beta chain) was detected a few times. Its antigen is currently unknown. The source of the sample is a study of response to subunit inactivated influenza vaccine. The study's findings and limits: The study's authors posited that every seasonal influenza vaccination enlists few new T cells.

TCRdb fed the RT-PCR reads into MiXCR, producing one record per CDR3 protein. The repertoire holds fewer than 550,000 distinct CDR3 sequences, with approximately 24% as singletons. The germline V and J ends were trimmed by 6 bases and 6 bases, with 11 bases remaining between them. This CDR3 has 12 residues. Here the sequenced sample was CD4+ T cells sorted from PBMCs, taken more than 4 days after vaccination. The genes are TRBV12-3 or TRBV12-4 and TRBJ1-1; D gene ambiguous. The receptor was isolated from a man aged 45-60 years who received an inactivated influenza vaccine. CDR3 region: CASRPRAAEAFF. DNA for the CDR3: TGTGCCAGCAGACCGCGGGCAGCTGAAGCTTTCTTT.